The TCR beta chain under discussion was sequenced for a study of T cells in localized non-small cell lung cancer. The germline V gene encodes CDR1 MNHEY and CDR2 SMNVEV (reference sequence). The CDR3 is 16 amino acids. Trimming removed 5 bases at V and 4 bases at J, with 20 bases between. The repertoire was sequenced with immunoSEQ multiplex PCR; TCRdb's copy has only in-frame clones and lacks some. The sample has around 30,000 clones, roughly 94% seen once; the top ten hold 0.65% to 0.85%. The source material was peripheral blood, sampled before any cancer treatment. This TCR came from a woman aged 40 to 75 with stage I lung adenocarcinoma. The chain uses TRBV27 and TRBJ1-2; D uncertain. The CDR3 coding sequence is TGTGCCAGCAGTCCGACTTCCCGGACGGAAAGCTATGGCTACACCTTC. Protein sequence: CASSPTSRTESYGYTF.